One sample yielded the 28 T cell receptor beta chains listed below, sequenced in a study of ipilimumab plus nivolumab after autologous stem cell transplantation. Clones were read by immunoSEQ multiplex PCR, and TCRdb kept only the in-frame ones, dropping some. The repertoire holds 12,000 or so clones, around 63% seen once, with more than 25% in the top ten. The specimen was PBMCs, collected in a trial of ipilimumab plus nivolumab as post-transplant consolidation. The receptors were sampled from a male donor with diffuse large B-cell lymphoma.

This clone was seen once. The chain joins TRBV7-6 to TRBJ2-3, with 8 bases matching TRBD2. Germline V gives CDR1 SGHVS, CDR2 FNYEAQ. J was trimmed by 7 bases and V by 1 base; bases with no gene match: 10. The CDR3 has 16 amino acids. Written as DNA, the CDR3 is TGTGCCAGCAGCTTAGAGGCGGGAGGCTCACTTAATACGCAGTATTTT. Its translation: CASSLEAGGSLNTQYF. The variable domain in full, with the rest retrieved from reference TRBV7-6 and TRBJ2-3, is GAGVSQSPRYKVTKRGQDVALRCDPISGHVSLYWYRQALGQGPEFLTYFNYEAQQDKSGLPNDRFSAERPEGSISTLTIQRTEQRDSAMYRCASSLEAGGSLNTQYFGPGTRLTVL.

The rearrangement uses TRBV5-1 and TRBJ2-7; perhaps TRBD2 as D (6 bases). The germline CDR1 and CDR2 sequences are SGHRS and YFSETQ. The V end lost 1 base, the J end lost 4 bases, and 9 bases lay between the germline ends. This CDR3 has 13 amino acids. The CDR3 spells CASSLPGEYEQYF. Here the CDR3 DNA reads TGCGCCAGCAGCTTGCCGGGAGAGTACGAGCAGTACTTC.

As DNA, the CDR3 is TGTGCCAGCAGCTTACTTCAGGGAAACACCATATATTTT. Translating it yields CASSLLQGNTIYF. The chain is built from TRBV11-3 and TRBJ1-3, with no clear D. Per the germline V gene, CDR1 is SGHNT and CDR2 is YENEEA. The CDR3 consists of 13 residues. V was shortened by 2 bases and J by 4 bases, with 6 bases between the two germline ends. The full variable domain, in which reference TRBV11-3 and TRBJ1-3 provide the parts outside the CDR3, is EAGVVQSPRYKIIEKKQPVAFWCNPISGHNTLYWYLQNLGQGPELLIRYENEEAVDDSQLPKDRFSAERLKGVDSTLKIQPAELGDSAVYLCASSLLQGNTIYFGEGSWLTVV.

This clone occurred many times. The J gene is TRBJ2-1, the V gene TRBV7-7; the D gene is possibly TRBD2 (6 bases). Trimming cost V 3 bases and J 9 bases, with 12 bases left between them. CDR1 and CDR2 from the germline V gene are SSHAT and FNYEAQ (reference sequence). This CDR3 has 13 residues. CDR3 residues: CASSFPGASEQFF. The CDR3 coding sequence is TGTGCCAGCAGCTTTCCGGGAGCATCTGAGCAGTTCTTC.

This clone has only a few counts. The chain couples TRBV19 to TRBJ2-3; 8 bases fit TRBD1. Germline V CDR1 and CDR2: LNHDA, SQIVND (reference sequence). The CDR3 runs 14 residues. The junction had 5 bases not matched to a gene; V was cut back by 4 bases and J by 5 bases. CDR3 region: CASSTQTGGDTQYF. CDR3 nucleotides: TGTGCCAGTAGTACTCAAACAGGGGGAGATACGCAGTATTTT.

The CDR3 nucleotides are TGTGCCAGCAGACGAGACTCGGGGAATGGCTACACCTTC. Translated, it gives CASRRDSGNGYTF. The chain couples TRBV6-5 to TRBJ1-2; D not certain. Germline-derived CDR1 and CDR2 are MNHEY and SVGAGI. V dropped 6 bases and J dropped 6 bases, with 14 bases sitting between them. The CDR3 is 13 residues long.

This chain joins TRBV19 and TRBJ1-1; a possible D gene is TRBD1 (6 bases). This CDR3 comprises 14 residues. V was pared by 5 bases and J by 1 base, with 11 bases between. Germline loops: CDR1 LNHDA, CDR2 SQIVND (reference sequence). CDR3 DNA sequence: TGTGCCAGTAGTCCCCGGGGGGCGAACACTGAAGCTTTCTTT. This translates into CASSPRGANTEAFF.

J is TRBJ2-7 and V is TRBV2, with D uncertain. Trimming cost V 3 bases and J 2 bases, with 11 bases left between them. Germline V gene sequence: CDR1 SNHLY, CDR2 FYNNEI. There are 14 residues in the CDR3. The CDR3 nucleotides read TGTGCCAGCAGTGATCTCGACGGAACCTACGAGCAGTACTTC. Residues: CASSDLDGTYEQYF.

The chain is built from TRBV30 and TRBJ1-4; TRBD1 matches at 7 bases. Germline values: CDR1 GTSNPN, CDR2 SVGIG (reference sequence). V was pared by 3 bases and J by 6 bases, with 7 bases of the junction left unmatched. The CDR3 spans 14 residues. The CDR3, as DNA: TGTGCCTGGAGCCGGGGAGGGGGCGATGAAAAACTGTTTTTT. Amino acids: CAWSRGGGDEKLFF.

This clone was seen a single time. Germline and junction disagree at one end, which may indicate a read error. The chain carries TRBV4-2 and TRBJ1-1, with D unclear. The CDR3 totals 14 residues. Germline V lookup: CDR1 LGHNA, CDR2 YNFKEQ. The CDR3 DNA reads as TGTGCCAGCAGCACCACGCCACCGAACACTGATGCTTTCTTT. Residues: CASSTTPPNTDAFF.

This chain links TRBV9 with TRBJ1-1, with D possibly being TRBD1 (5 bases). The CDR3 extends over 14 amino acids. Trimming took off 4 bases at V and 6 bases at J, with 16 bases between the two ends. Germline CDR1 is SGDLS and CDR2 is YYNGEE. As DNA, the CDR3 is TGTGCCAGCAGCCCCTGGGAGGGGTTGTCTGAAGCTTTCTTT. Protein product: CASSPWEGLSEAFF.

As for this clone: The same CDR3 can be traced to other DNA sequences in this sample. V usage is TRBV6-1 and J usage is TRBJ1-2, with D possibly being TRBD1 (5 bases). Germline assignment: CDR1 MNHNS and CDR2 SASEGT. The length of the CDR3 is 14 residues. V gave up 2 bases and J gave up 7 bases, with 14 bases separating them. In DNA, the CDR3 is TGTGCCAGCAGTGAATCGCAGGGTGTTGGTGGCTACACCTTC. This translates into CASSESQGVGGYTF.

V gene TRBV6-5 combines with J gene TRBJ2-7; 10 bases match TRBD2. From germline, CDR1 is MNHEY and CDR2 SVGAGI. This CDR3 comprises 14 residues. V shed 6 bases, J shed 2 bases, and the junction held 4 bases outside the gene matches. As DNA, the CDR3 is TGTGCCAGCAGAATAGCGGGAGGTACCTACGAGCAGTACTTC. Its translation: CASRIAGGTYEQYF.

This sequence joins TRBV6-5 and TRBJ1-1; possible D gene TRBD1, 5 bases. Between the trimmed V and J ends, which lost 0 bases and 5 bases, there was a span of 7 bases. CDR3 length: 13 amino acids. Germline V gene sequence: CDR1 MNHEY, CDR2 SVGAGI. As DNA, the CDR3 is TGTGCCAGCAGTTACTCCGGGGGAACTGAAGCTTTCTTT. Its protein product is CASSYSGGTEAFF.

The chain joins TRBV19 to TRBJ2-7, with TRBD2 as a possible D gene (6 bases). This CDR3 spans 16 amino acids. CDR1 and CDR2 (germline): LNHDA, SQIVND (reference sequence). V lost 2 bases, J lost 3 bases, and 17 bases lay in between. The CDR3 DNA is TGTGCCAGTAGTATAACCCGGGCCCTGGGGGGCTACGAGCAGTACTTC. It codes for CASSITRALGGYEQYF. Full variable domain (missing parts from reference TRBV19 and TRBJ2-7): DGGITQSPKYLFRKEGQNVTLSCEQNLNHDAMYWYRQDPGQGLRLIYYSQIVNDFQKGDIAEGYSVSREKKESFPLTVTSAQKNPTAFYLCASSITRALGGYEQYFGPGTRLTVT.

V is TRBV12-5 and J is TRBJ2-3; D is unresolved. The germline CDR1 and CDR2 sequences are LGHNT and FRNRAP. With 2 bases removed from V and 0 bases from J, the gap between germline ends came to 9 bases. The CDR3 covers 15 residues. The CDR3 reads CASGLLITSTDTQYF. CDR3 coding DNA: TGTGCTAGTGGTTTGTTGATAACTAGCACAGATACGCAGTATTTT. The full variable domain, completed using reference TRBV12-5 and TRBJ2-3, is DARVTQTPRHKVTEMGQEVTMRCQPILGHNTVFWYRQTMMQGLELLAYFRNRAPLDDSGMPKDRFSAEMPDATLATLKIQPSEPRDSAVYFCASGLLITSTDTQYFGPGTRLTVL.

The DNA for the CDR3 is TGTGCCAGCAGTTCCGGGACAGTCTATGGCTACACCTTC. This codes for CASSSGTVYGYTF. The chain is built from TRBV7-6 and TRBJ1-2; 7 nucleotides align to TRBD1. The V segment lost 6 bases and the J segment 4 bases; nucleotides outside the gene matches: 5. The germline gives CDR1 SGHVS, CDR2 FNYEAQ. This CDR3 contains 13 residues.

The chain is built from TRBV7-9 and TRBJ2-5; the D is unclear. Gene TRBJ2-7 matches the end of the DNA better, so the J call may be wrong. Germline CDR1 is SEHNR and CDR2 is FQNEAQ (reference sequence). The CDR3 is made up of 12 amino acids. This CDR3 reads CASSLSSYEQYF. The DNA of the CDR3 is TGTGCCAGCAGCTTGAGCAGCTACGAGCAGTACTTC.

The rearrangement links TRBV27 to TRBJ2-1; D remains ambiguous. The V gene lost 7 bases and the J gene lost 7 bases, with 17 bases spanning the gap. The CDR3 runs 14 residues. Per the germline V gene, CDR1 is MNHEY and CDR2 is SMNVEV (reference sequence). This CDR3 is CASTSPLDGNEQFF. DNA of the CDR3: TGTGCCAGCACTTCCCCATTGGACGGGAATGAGCAGTTCTTC.

This clone showed up just once. The chain uses TRBV18 and TRBJ2-7; the match to TRBD1 covers 8 bases. Trimming removed 2 bases from V and 2 bases from J; junction bases left unmatched: 5. The length of the CDR3 is 15 residues. Germline CDR1 and CDR2: KGHSH and LQKENI. The CDR3 bases are TGTGCCAGCTCACCAGCAGGGGGCGTTCCCTACGAGCAGTACTTC. Protein: CASSPAGGVPYEQYF.

This clone has more than one count but fewer than ten. The chain is built from TRBV5-6 and TRBJ2-5; 10 nucleotides line up with TRBD2. From germline, CDR1 is SGHDT and CDR2 YYEEEE. CDR3 length: 13 amino acids. V lost 0 bases and J lost 13; bases outside the gene matches: 6. CDR3 DNA sequence: TGTGCCAGCAGCTTGGTTTCTAGCGGGAGTTCGTACTTC. As protein: CASSLVSSGSSYF.

The chain recombines TRBV5-1 with TRBJ1-2; 11 bases match TRBD1. V lost 4 bases to trimming and J lost 6 bases; unmatched junction nucleotides: 17. The CDR3 totals 18 residues. Germline CDR1 is SGHRS and CDR2 is YFSETQ. The CDR3 protein is CASSLRFWTGGAGDGYTF. In DNA, the CDR3 is TGCGCCAGCAGCCTGCGTTTCTGGACAGGGGGCGCTGGGGATGGCTACACCTTC.

V is TRBV5-6 and J is TRBJ2-7; D unresolved. Germline values: CDR1 SGHDT, CDR2 YYEEEE. V lost 2 bases, J lost 4 bases, and 7 bases lay in between. CDR3 length: 12 residues. CDR3 sequence (DNA): TGTGCCAGCAGCTTAACGGTTTACGAGCAGTACTTC. This sequence encodes CASSLTVYEQYF.

This clone was detected a few times. The rearrangement joins TRBV7-9 to TRBJ1-6, with a weak D call TRBD1 (5 bases). The V gene's germline CDR1 is SEHNR and CDR2 FQNEAQ (reference sequence). The CDR3 consists of 15 residues. V shed 5 bases and J shed 5 bases, with 13 bases lying between them. CDR3 coding DNA: TGTGCCAGCAGCCCGAGCAGGGCAGATAATTCACCCCTCCACTTT. Translation: CASSPSRADNSPLHF.

The chain uses TRBV7-8 and TRBJ2-7; 7 nucleotides agree with TRBD1. J was trimmed by 2 bases and V by 1 base; bases with no gene match: 5. This CDR3 has 15 residues. In germline, CDR1 is SGHVS, CDR2 FQNEAQ. As DNA, the CDR3 is TGTGCCAGCAGCTTAGAGGTTGACAGGGCCTACGAGCAGTACTTC. Translated, it gives CASSLEVDRAYEQYF.

The chain is built from TRBV7-9 and TRBJ2-1; the D gene is possibly TRBD1 (6 bases). Trimming took 5 bases from V and 0 from J, leaving 20 bases between them. Germline CDR1 is SEHNR and CDR2 is FQNEAQ (reference sequence). This CDR3 is built from 18 residues. This CDR3 reads CASSTLGGYSSSYNEQFF. CDR3 sequence (DNA): TGTGCCAGCAGCACGTTAGGGGGATACAGCAGCTCCTACAATGAGCAGTTCTTC.

The V call is TRBV5-1, the J call TRBJ2-5, with TRBD1 identical over 7 bases. The CDR3 runs to 14 residues. Germline V gene lookup returns CDR1 SGHRS and CDR2 YFSETQ. With 3 bases clipped from V and 1 base from J, the junction kept 3 bases outside the gene matches. The DNA for the CDR3 is TGCGCCAGCAGCTCGGGGACAGTCCAAGAGACCCAGTACTTC. As protein: CASSSGTVQETQYF.

This clone was found a few times. V is TRBV13 and J is TRBJ2-1, with no clear D. CDR1 and CDR2 (germline): PRHDT, FYEKMQ (reference sequence). The ends were cut back, 1 base at V and 2 bases at J, with 12 bases in the middle. The CDR3 consists of 16 residues. The CDR3 sequence is CASSLVAIDPYNEQFF. The DNA of the CDR3 is TGTGCCAGCAGCTTAGTGGCTATCGACCCCTACAATGAGCAGTTCTTC.